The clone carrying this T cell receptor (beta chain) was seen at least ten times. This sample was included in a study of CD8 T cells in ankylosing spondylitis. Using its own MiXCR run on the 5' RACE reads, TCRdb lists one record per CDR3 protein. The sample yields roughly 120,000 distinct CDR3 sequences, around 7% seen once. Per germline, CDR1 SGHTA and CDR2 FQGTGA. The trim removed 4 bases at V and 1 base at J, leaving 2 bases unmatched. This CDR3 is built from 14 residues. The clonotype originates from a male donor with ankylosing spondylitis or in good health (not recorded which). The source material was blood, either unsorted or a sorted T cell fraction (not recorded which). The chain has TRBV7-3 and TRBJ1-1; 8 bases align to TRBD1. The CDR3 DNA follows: TGTGCCAGCAGCTCGGACAGGGAGAACACTGAAGCTTTCTTT. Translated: CASSSDRENTEAFF.